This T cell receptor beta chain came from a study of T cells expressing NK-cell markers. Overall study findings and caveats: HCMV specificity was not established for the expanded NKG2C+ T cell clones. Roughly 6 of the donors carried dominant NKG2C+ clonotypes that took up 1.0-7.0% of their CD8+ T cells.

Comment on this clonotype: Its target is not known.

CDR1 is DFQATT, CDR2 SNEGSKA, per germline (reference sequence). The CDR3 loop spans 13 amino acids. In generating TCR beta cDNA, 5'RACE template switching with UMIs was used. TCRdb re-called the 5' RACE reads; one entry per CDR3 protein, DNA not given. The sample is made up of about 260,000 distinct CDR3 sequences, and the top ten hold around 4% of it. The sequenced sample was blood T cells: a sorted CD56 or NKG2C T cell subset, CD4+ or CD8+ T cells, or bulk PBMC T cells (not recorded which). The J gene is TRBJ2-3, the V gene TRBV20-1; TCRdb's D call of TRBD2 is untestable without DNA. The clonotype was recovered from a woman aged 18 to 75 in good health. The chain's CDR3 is CSEGLATTDTQYF.